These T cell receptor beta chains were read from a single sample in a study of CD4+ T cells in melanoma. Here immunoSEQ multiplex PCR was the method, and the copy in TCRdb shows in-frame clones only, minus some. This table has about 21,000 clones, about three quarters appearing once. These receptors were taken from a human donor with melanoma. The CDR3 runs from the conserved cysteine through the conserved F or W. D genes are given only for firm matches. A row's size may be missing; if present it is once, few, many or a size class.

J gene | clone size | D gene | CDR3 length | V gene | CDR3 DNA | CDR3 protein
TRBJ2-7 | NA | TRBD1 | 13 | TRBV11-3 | TGTGCCAGCAGCATGGGACAGCAGTACGAGCAGTACTTC | CASSMGQQYEQYF
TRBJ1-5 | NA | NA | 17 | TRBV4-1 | TGCGCCAGCAGCCTAACATTAAGACAGAATAGCAATCAGCCCCAGCATTTT | CASSLTLRQNSNQPQHF
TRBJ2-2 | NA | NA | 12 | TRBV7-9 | TGTGCCAGCGGGCAGAACACCGGGGAGCTGTTTTTT | CASGQNTGELFF
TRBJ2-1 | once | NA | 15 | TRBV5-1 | TGCGCCAGCAGCGAGTACGGGGCCTCCTACAATGAGCAGTTCTTC | CASSEYGASYNEQFF
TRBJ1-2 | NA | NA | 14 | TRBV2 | TGTGCCAGCAGTGACCTAGGGACTTTAGCAGGCTACACCTTC | CASSDLGTLAGYTF
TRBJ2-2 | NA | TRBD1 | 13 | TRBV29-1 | TGCAGCGTTAAGACAGGGATAACCGGGGAGCTGTTTTTT | CSVKTGITGELFF
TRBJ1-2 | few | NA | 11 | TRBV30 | TGTGCCTGGAATACAGGATATGGCTACACCTTC | CAWNTGYGYTF
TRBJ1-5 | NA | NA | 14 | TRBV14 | TGTGCCAGCAGGGCACAGGTTCCTAATCAGCCCCAGCATTTT | CASRAQVPNQPQHF
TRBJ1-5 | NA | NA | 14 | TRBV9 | TGTGCCAGCAGCGTAACAGGGCTAGATCAGCCCCAGCATTTT | CASSVTGLDQPQHF
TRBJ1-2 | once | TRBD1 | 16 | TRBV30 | TGTGCCTCGACTCGGAGGGGACAGGTCGTTTTAAACGGCTACACCTTC | CASTRRGQVVLNGYTF
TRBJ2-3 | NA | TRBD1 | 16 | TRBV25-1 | TGTGCCAGCAGCTGGGACAGCCTAGTCAGCACAGATACGCAGTATTTT | CASSWDSLVSTDTQYF
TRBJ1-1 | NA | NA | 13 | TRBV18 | TGTGCCAGCTCACCGCAGGGGCAGGGTGAAGCTTTCTTT | CASSPQGQGEAFF
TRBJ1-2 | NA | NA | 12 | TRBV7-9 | TGTGCCAGCAGCTTAGCCACTGCCAACTACACCTTC | CASSLATANYTF
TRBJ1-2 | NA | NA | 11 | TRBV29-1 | TGCAGCGTTGGGGTCAGCTATGGCTACACCTTC | CSVGVSYGYTF
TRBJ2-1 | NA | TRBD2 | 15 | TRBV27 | TGTGCCAGCAGCCGAGCGGGGGTTTCCTACAATGAGCAGTTCTTC | CASSRAGVSYNEQFF
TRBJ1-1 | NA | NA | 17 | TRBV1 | TGCACCAGCAGCCGCGTGCCGGGTCACCGCCGGGGGACTGAAGCTTTCTTT | CTSSRVPGHRRGTEAFF
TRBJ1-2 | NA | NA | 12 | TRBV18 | TGTGCCAGCTCGACGGAATCTTATGGCTACACCTTC | CASSTESYGYTF
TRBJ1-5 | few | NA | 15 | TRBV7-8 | TGTGCCAGCAGCTTAGTGGGGGTACGGAATCAGCCCCAGCATTTT | CASSLVGVRNQPQHF
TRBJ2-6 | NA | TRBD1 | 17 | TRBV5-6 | TGTGCCAGCAGATACGGACAGGGTGCCCCTGGGGCCAACGTCCTGACTTTC | CASRYGQGAPGANVLTF
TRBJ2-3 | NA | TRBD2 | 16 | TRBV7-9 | TGTGCCAGCAGCCGCCTAGCGGGGGGGCTTTGGGGTACGCAGTATTTT | CASSRLAGGLWGTQYF
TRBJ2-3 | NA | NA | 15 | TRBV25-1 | TGTGCCAGCAGTGATATTGGAGTTCAGGCAGATACGCAGTATTTT | CASSDIGVQADTQYF
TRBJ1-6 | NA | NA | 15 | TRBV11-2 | TGTGCCAGCAGCGGAACGGACGGTTGGAATTCACCCCTCCACTTT | CASSGTDGWNSPLHF
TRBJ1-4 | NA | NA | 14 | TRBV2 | TGTGCCAGCAGGCAAATAGAACAGGGAGTAAAACTGTTTTTT | CASRQIEQGVKLFF
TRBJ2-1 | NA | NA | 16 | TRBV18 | TGTGCCAGCTCACCACTCGGGGGTGGTGGCTACAATGAGCAGTTCTTC | CASSPLGGGGYNEQFF
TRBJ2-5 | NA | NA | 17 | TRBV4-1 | TGCGCCAGCAGCCAAGCGGTCCGGGGTGGTGGAGAAGAGACCCAGTACTTC | CASSQAVRGGGEETQYF
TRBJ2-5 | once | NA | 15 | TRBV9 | TGTGCCAGCAGCCTGGCTAGCGCTTACCAAGAGACCCAGTACTTC | CASSLASAYQETQYF
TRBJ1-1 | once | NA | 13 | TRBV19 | TGTGCCAGTAGTATTTCGGAGAACACTGAAGCTTTCTTT | CASSISENTEAFF
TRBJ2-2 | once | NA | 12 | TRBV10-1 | TGCGCCAGCGGGGAAATCACCGGGGAGCTGTTTTTT | CASGEITGELFF
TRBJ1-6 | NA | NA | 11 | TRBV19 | TGTGCCAGTAAAAGGGACGGCGCCCTCCACTTT | CASKRDGALHF
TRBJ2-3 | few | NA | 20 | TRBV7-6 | TGTGCCAGCAGCTTAGGGGGACAGTGGGACGGGGGCGGAGGCACAGATACGCAGTATTTT | CASSLGGQWDGGGGTDTQYF
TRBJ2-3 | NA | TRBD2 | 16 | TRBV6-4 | TGTGCCAGCAGAAAGCGGGGGGGCCTTTTCACAGATACGCAGTATTTT | CASRKRGGLFTDTQYF
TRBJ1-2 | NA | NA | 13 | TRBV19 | TGTGCCAGTAGCCCACGGGGCATCGGTGGCTACACCTTC | CASSPRGIGGYTF
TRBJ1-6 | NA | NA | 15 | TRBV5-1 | TGCGCCAGCAGTCTTTACTCGGCTTATAATTCACCCCTCCACTTT | CASSLYSAYNSPLHF
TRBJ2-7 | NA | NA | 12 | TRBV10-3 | TGTGCCTCGATGGGGGCCGAGTACGAGCAGTACTTC | CASMGAEYEQYF
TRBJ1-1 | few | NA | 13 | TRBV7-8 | TGTGCCAGCAGCGTGACGGTGAACACTGAAGCTTTCTTT | CASSVTVNTEAFF
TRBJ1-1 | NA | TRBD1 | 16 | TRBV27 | TGTGCCAGCTCCCCGGGGGACAGGGTAAGGGGCACTGAAGCTTTCTTT | CASSPGDRVRGTEAFF
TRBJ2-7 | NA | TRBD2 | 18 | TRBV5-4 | TGTGCCAGCAGCCTAGGGACTAGCGGGGGGCGTACCTCCTACGAGCAGTACTTC | CASSLGTSGGRTSYEQYF
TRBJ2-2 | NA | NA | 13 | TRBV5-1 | TGCGCCAGCAGCTTGGGAGACACCGGGGAGCTGTTTTTT | CASSLGDTGELFF